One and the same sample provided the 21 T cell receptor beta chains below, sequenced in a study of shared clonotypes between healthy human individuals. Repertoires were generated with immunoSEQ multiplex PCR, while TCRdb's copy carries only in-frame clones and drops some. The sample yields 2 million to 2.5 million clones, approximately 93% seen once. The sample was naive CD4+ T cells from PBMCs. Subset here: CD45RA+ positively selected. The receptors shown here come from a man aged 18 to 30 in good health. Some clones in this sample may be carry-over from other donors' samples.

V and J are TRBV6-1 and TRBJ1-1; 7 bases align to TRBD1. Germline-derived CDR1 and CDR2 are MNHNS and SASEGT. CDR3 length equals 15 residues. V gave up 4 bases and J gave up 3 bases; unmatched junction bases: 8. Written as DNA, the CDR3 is TGTGCCAGCAGTGCCTCGACAGGGTCTGACACTGAAGCTTTCTTT. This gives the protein CASSASTGSDTEAFF.

CDR3 sequence: CASSEVTGRTDTQYF. CDR3 coding DNA: TGTGCCAGCAGTGAAGTAACGGGACGGACAGATACGCAGTATTTT. The genes are TRBV6-1 and TRBJ2-3; D tentatively reads TRBD1 or TRBD2 (5 bases each). Germline V gene data show CDR1 as MNHNS and CDR2 as SASEGT. Trimming removed 1 base from V and 3 bases from J, with 11 bases in between. This CDR3 is built from 15 residues.

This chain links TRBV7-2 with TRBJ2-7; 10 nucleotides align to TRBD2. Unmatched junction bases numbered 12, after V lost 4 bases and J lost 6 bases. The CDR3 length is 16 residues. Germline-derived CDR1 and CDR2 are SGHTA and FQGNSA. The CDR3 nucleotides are TGTGCCAGCAGCTCGCTACTAGCGGGGTGGGCGGGCGAGCAGTACTTC. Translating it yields CASSSLLAGWAGEQYF.

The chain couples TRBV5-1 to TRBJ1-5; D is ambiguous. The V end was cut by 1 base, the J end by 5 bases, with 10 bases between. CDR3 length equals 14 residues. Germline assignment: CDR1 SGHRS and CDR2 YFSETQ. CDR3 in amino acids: CASSLLGVDQPQHF. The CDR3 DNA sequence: TGCGCCAGCAGCTTGTTGGGTGTGGATCAGCCCCAGCATTTT.

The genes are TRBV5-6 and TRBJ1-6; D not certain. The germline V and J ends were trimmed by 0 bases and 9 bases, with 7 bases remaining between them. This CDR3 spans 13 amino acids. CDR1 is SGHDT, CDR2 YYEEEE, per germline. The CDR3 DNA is TGTGCCAGCAGCTTGGCCACGGTTTCACCCCTCCACTTT. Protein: CASSLATVSPLHF.

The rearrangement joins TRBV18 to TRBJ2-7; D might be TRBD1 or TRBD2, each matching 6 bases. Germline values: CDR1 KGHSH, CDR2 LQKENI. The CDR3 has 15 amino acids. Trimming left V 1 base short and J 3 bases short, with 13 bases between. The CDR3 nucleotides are TGTGCCAGCTCACCACAGGCAGGAGGGGGCTACGAGCAGTACTTC. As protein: CASSPQAGGGYEQYF. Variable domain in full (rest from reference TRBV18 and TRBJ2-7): NAGVMQNPRHLVRRRGQEARLRCSPMKGHSHVYWYRQLPEEGLKFMVYLQKENIIDESGMPKERFSAEFPKEGPSILRIQQVVRGDSAAYFCASSPQAGGGYEQYFGPGTRLTVT.

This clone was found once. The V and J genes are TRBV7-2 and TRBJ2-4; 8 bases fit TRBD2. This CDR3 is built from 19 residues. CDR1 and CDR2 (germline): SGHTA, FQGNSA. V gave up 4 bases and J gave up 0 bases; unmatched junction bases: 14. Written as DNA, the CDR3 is TGTGCCAGCAGCTCCTTGACTAGCGCCCCGGGGGCAGCCAAAAACATTCAGTACTTC. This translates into CASSSLTSAPGAAKNIQYF.

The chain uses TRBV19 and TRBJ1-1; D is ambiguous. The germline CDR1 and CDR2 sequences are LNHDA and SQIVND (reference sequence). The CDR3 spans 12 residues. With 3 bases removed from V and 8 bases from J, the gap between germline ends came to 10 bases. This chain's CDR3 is CASSMGSKEAFF. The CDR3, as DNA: TGTGCCAGTAGTATGGGCTCTAAAGAAGCTTTCTTT.

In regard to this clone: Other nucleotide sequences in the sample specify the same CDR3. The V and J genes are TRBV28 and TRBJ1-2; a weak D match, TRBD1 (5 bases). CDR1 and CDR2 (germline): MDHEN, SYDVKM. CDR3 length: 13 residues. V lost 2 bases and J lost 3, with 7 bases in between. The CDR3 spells CASSLTGDYGYTF. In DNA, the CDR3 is TGTGCCAGCAGTTTAACAGGAGACTATGGCTACACCTTC.

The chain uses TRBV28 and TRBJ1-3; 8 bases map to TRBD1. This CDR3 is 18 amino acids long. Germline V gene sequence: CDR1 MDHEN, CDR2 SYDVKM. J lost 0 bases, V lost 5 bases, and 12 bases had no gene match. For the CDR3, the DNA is TGTGCCAGCAGTCCCTCATGGGGACAGGATAGCTCTGGAAACACCATATATTTT. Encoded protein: CASSPSWGQDSSGNTIYF.

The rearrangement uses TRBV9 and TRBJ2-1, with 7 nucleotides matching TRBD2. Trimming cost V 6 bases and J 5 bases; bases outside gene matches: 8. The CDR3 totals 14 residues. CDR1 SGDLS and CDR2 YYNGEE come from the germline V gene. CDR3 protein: CASMVGRANNEQFF. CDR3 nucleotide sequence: TGTGCCAGCATGGTGGGGAGGGCCAACAATGAGCAGTTCTTC. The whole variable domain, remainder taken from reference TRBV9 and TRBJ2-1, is DSGVTQTPKHLITATGQRVTLRCSPRSGDLSVYWYQQSLDQGLQFLIQYYNGEERAKGNILERFSAQQFPDLHSELNLSSLELGDSALYFCASMVGRANNEQFFGPGTRLTVL.

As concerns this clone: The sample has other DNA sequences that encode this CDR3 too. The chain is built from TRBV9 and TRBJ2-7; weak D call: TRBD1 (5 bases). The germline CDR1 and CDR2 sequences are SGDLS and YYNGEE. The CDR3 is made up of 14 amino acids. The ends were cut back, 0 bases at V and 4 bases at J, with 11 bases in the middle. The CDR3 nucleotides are TGTGCCAGCAGCGTAGGGGGCCGCAGTTACGAGCAGTACTTC. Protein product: CASSVGGRSYEQYF.

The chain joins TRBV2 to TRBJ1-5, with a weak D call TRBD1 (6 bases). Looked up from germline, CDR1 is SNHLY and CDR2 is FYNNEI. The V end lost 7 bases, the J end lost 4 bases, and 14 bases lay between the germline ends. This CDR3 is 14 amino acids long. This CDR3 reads CASTGESKNQPQHF. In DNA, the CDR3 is TGTGCCAGCACAGGGGAAAGTAAAAATCAGCCCCAGCATTTT.

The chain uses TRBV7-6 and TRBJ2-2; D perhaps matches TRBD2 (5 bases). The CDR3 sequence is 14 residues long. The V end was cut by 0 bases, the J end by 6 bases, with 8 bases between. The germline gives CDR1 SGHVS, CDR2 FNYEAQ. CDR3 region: CASSLAEVSGELFF. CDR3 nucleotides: TGTGCCAGCAGCTTAGCGGAGGTTTCCGGGGAGCTGTTTTTT. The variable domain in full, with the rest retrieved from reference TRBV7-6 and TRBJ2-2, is GAGVSQSPRYKVTKRGQDVALRCDPISGHVSLYWYRQALGQGPEFLTYFNYEAQQDKSGLPNDRFSAERPEGSISTLTIQRTEQRDSAMYRCASSLAEVSGELFFGEGSRLTVL.

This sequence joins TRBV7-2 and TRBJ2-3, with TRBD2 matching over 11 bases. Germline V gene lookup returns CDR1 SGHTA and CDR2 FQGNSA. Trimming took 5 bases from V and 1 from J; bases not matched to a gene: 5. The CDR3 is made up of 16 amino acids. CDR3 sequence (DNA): TGTGCCAGCAGCCCCCTAGCGGGAGGCGGCACAGATACGCAGTATTTT. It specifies CASSPLAGGGTDTQYF.

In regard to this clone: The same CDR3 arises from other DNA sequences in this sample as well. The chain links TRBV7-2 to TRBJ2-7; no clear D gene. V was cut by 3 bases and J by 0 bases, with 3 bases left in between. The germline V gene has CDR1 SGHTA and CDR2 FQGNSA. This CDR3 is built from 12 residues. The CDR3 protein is CASSLRSYEQYF. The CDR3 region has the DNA TGTGCCAGCAGCTTGCGCTCCTACGAGCAGTACTTC.

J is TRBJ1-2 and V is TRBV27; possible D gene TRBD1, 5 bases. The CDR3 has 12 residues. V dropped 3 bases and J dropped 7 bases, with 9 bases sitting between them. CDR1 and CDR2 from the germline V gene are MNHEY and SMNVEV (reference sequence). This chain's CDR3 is CASSFTGGGYTF. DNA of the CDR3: TGTGCCAGCAGTTTTACGGGGGGTGGCTACACCTTC.

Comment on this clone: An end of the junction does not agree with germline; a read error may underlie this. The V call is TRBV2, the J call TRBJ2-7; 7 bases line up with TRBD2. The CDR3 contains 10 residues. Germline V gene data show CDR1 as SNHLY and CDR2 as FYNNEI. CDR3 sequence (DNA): TGTGCCAGCAGTGAAGGGGGGGGATGGTTC. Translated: CASSEGGGWF.

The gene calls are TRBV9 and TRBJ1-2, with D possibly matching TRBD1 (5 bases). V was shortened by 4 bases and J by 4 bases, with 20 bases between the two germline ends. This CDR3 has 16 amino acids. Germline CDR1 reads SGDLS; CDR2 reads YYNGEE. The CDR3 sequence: CASSLGSGFRAYGYTF. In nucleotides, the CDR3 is TGTGCCAGCAGCCTGGGCTCAGGGTTCAGAGCCTATGGCTACACCTTC.

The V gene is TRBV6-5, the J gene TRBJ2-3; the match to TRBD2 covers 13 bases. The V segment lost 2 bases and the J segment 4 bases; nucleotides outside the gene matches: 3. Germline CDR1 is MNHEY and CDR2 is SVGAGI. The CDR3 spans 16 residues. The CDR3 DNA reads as TGTGCCAGCAGTTACGGACTAGCGGGAGATGCAGATACGCAGTATTTT. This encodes CASSYGLAGDADTQYF.

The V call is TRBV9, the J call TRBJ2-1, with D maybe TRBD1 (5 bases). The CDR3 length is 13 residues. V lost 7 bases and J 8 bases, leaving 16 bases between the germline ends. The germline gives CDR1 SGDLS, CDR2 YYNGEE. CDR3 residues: CASRRTQGDEQFF. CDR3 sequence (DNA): TGTGCCAGCCGTCGGACCCAGGGCGATGAGCAGTTCTTC. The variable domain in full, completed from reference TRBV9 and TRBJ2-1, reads DSGVTQTPKHLITATGQRVTLRCSPRSGDLSVYWYQQSLDQGLQFLIQYYNGEERAKGNILERFSAQQFPDLHSELNLSSLELGDSALYFCASRRTQGDEQFFGPGTRLTVL.